The 25 T cell receptor beta chains in this list originate from one sample, sequenced in a study of CD8+CD57+ T cells in acquired aplastic anemia. Profiling of TCR beta VDJ combinations and CDR3 sequences used genomic DNA as template. One entry per CDR3 protein, called by TCRdb with MiXCR from the reads. Of 250,000 to 300,000 distinct CDR3 sequences in the sample, 45% to 65% were seen once. Sequenced material: sorted CD4+, CD8+, or CD8+CD57+ T cells (not recorded which) from PBMCs. The receptor set was obtained from a human donor with severe aplastic anemia or a healthy control (not recorded which).

This clonotype was seen repeatedly, ten times or more. The gene calls are TRBV7-2 and TRBJ1-1; 7 nucleotides match TRBD1. This CDR3 comprises 16 residues. CDR1 and CDR2 (germline): SGHTA, FQGNSA. With 1 base clipped from V and 1 base from J, the junction kept 6 bases outside the gene matches. The CDR3 bases are TGTGCCAGCAGCTTAGGGCGGGCAGGGGGGAACACTGAAGCTTTCTTT. Translated: CASSLGRAGGNTEAFF.

This clonotype came up many times. The chain employs TRBV19 and TRBJ1-1; D remains unclear. The germline V gene encodes CDR1 LNHDA and CDR2 SQIVND (reference sequence). The CDR3 extends over 15 amino acids. V was clipped by 5 bases and J by 1 base, with 14 bases between them. In DNA, the CDR3 is TGTGCCAGTAGTCTGCGAGACACTTGGAACACTGAAGCTTTCTTT. Translation gives CASSLRDTWNTEAFF.

The V and J genes are TRBV7-9 and TRBJ1-1; D possibly corresponds to TRBD1 (6 bases). CDR3 length: 15 residues. V lost 4 bases to trimming and J lost 6 bases, with 18 bases between them. The germline V gene encodes CDR1 SEHNR and CDR2 FQNEAQ (reference sequence). DNA of the CDR3: TGTGCCAGCAGCTCGGGTGGGGGGCGCATCGCTGAAGCTTTCTTT. It yields the protein CASSSGGGRIAEAFF.

As to this clonotype: This clone may be a read error of a much larger clone one base away. This chain uses TRBV6-5 with TRBJ2-7, with 7 bases fitting TRBD1. This CDR3 is built from 12 residues. Unmatched junction bases numbered 6, after V lost 6 bases and J lost 7 bases. The germline V gene has CDR1 MNHEY and CDR2 SVGAGI. CDR3 sequence: CASSWTGNEQYF. The CDR3 DNA follows: TGTGCCAGCAGCTGGACAGGTAATGAGCAGTACTTC.

The chain is built from TRBV29-1 and TRBJ1-5; D call uncertain. Trimming cost V 8 bases and J 0 bases, with 11 bases left between them. The CDR3 totals 13 residues. Germline V gene sequence: CDR1 SQVTM, CDR2 ANQGSEA. DNA of the CDR3: TGCAGCCAACACCCGATTAGCAATCAGCCCCAGCATTTT. This translates into CSQHPISNQPQHF.

The chain uses TRBV2 and TRBJ2-1, with D perhaps assigned TRBD1 or TRBD2 (5 bases each). The length of the CDR3 is 14 residues. V lost 5 bases and J lost 7, with 15 bases in between. Germline CDR1 and CDR2: SNHLY and FYNNEI. The CDR3: CASSTFRDQNEQFF. The CDR3 coding sequence is TGTGCCAGCAGTACGTTCCGGGACCAGAATGAGCAGTTCTTC.

This clonotype was picked up one time. The conserved closing phenylalanine or tryptophan is absent in this CDR3, likely reflecting a read error. As DNA, the CDR3 is TGTGCCAGCAGCTCGTTTTTACCGGGGAGGAGGAATCAGCCCCAGCATTTA. It encodes CASSSFLPGRRNQPQHL. The chain is built from TRBV28 and TRBJ1-5, with D uncertain. The germline CDR1 and CDR2 sequences are MDHEN and SYDVKM. This CDR3 is built from 17 residues. Trimming removed 6 bases from V and 4 bases from J, with 22 bases in between.

This clonotype appeared many times. The rearrangement links TRBV5-8 to TRBJ2-2; D uncertain. The V gene lost 2 bases and the J gene lost 6 bases, with 11 bases spanning the gap. The CDR3 loop spans 14 amino acids. Germline-derived CDR1 and CDR2 are SGHTS and YDEGEE. The CDR3 loop is CASSFLTAAGELFF. As DNA, the CDR3 is TGTGCCAGCAGCTTCCTTACGGCCGCCGGGGAGCTGTTTTTT.

The rearrangement uses TRBV2 and TRBJ2-1, with D unclear. Trimming left V 2 bases short and J 13 bases short, with 6 bases between. This CDR3 is built from 10 residues. The germline V gene has CDR1 SNHLY and CDR2 FYNNEI. The CDR3, as DNA: TGTGCCAGCAGTGAACAGGTCCAGTTCTTC. The encoded protein is CASSEQVQFF. Together with reference TRBV2 and TRBJ2-1, the CDR3 gives the full variable domain: EPEVTQTPSHQVTQMGQEVILRCVPISNHLYFYWYRQILGQKVEFLVSFYNNEISEKSEIFDDQFSVERPDGSNFTLKIRSTKLEDSAMYFCASSEQVQFFGPGTRLTVL.

This clonotype was counted at least ten times. The chain links TRBV2 to TRBJ1-3; D is unclear. CDR1 SNHLY and CDR2 FYNNEI come from the germline V gene. Trimming shortened V by 7 bases and J by 2 bases, and 6 bases separated the two germline ends. This CDR3 is built from 12 residues. Written as DNA, the CDR3 is TGTGCCAGCAATACTGCTGGAAACACCATATATTTT. This codes for CASNTAGNTIYF.

The sample holds one count of this clonotype. The chain combines TRBV6-5 with TRBJ2-5; 7 nucleotides line up with TRBD2. CDR3 length: 15 amino acids. CDR1 and CDR2 (germline): MNHEY, SVGAGI. V was clipped by 4 bases and J by 4 bases; unmatched bases: 9. This CDR3 is CASSSKRGRLETQYF. In DNA, the CDR3 is TGTGCCAGCAGTTCAAAGCGGGGCCGTCTAGAGACCCAGTACTTC.

This clonotype appeared a few times. This could be a read error, since a much larger clone is one nucleotide away. The V call is TRBV7-6, the J call TRBJ1-2; D is ambiguous. Germline values: CDR1 SGHVS, CDR2 FNYEAQ. Deletions cut 3 bases from V and 2 bases from J, with 7 bases between. CDR3 length: 13 residues. CDR3 in DNA: TGTGCCAGCAGCTTGGAGGAGAACTATGGCTACACCTTC. Its translation: CASSLEENYGYTF.

V is TRBV12-3 or TRBV12-4 and J is TRBJ2-7; D gene ambiguous. CDR3 size: 16 residues. The V gene lost 4 bases and the J gene lost 5 bases, with 21 bases spanning the gap. CDR3 nucleotides: TGTGCCAGCAGTTCCGCCCGGGCCCAGGATAGGGACGAGCAGTACTTC. This encodes CASSSARAQDRDEQYF.

The rearrangement uses TRBV5-1 and TRBJ2-7; D possibly corresponds to TRBD1 (5 bases). Trimming stripped 0 bases from V and 5 bases from J, with 12 bases between. This CDR3 comprises 14 residues. From germline, CDR1 is SGHRS and CDR2 YFSETQ. The CDR3 reads CASSLGQLKDEQYF. The CDR3, as DNA: TGCGCCAGCAGCTTGGGACAGCTTAAGGACGAGCAGTACTTC.

The V gene is TRBV28, the J gene TRBJ1-6; TRBD1 might be the D (5 bases). CDR3 length: 15 residues. Germline loops: CDR1 MDHEN, CDR2 SYDVKM. The ends were cut back, 3 bases at V and 8 bases at J, with 14 bases in the middle. The CDR3 spells CASSLQGPGYSPLHF. The CDR3 DNA follows: TGTGCCAGCAGTTTGCAGGGACCGGGGTATTCACCCCTCCACTTT.

This sequence joins TRBV7-9 and TRBJ1-2, with a weak D call TRBD1 (6 bases). CDR1 is SEHNR and CDR2 is FQNEAQ in the germline V gene (reference sequence). V was trimmed by 1 base and J by 8 bases, leaving 11 bases between them. This CDR3 contains 13 residues. The CDR3 sequence: CASSLVGGGGYTF. The CDR3 DNA is TGTGCCAGCAGCTTAGTTGGAGGGGGGGGCTACACCTTC. The full variable domain, completed using reference TRBV7-9 and TRBJ1-2, is DTGVSQNPRHKITKRGQNVTFRCDPISEHNRLYWYRQTLGQGPEFLTYFQNEAQLEKSRLLSDRFSAERPKGSFSTLEIQRTEQGDSAMYLCASSLVGGGGYTFGSGTRLTVV.

V and J are TRBV7-8 and TRBJ2-3, with 8 bases matching TRBD1. Germline V CDR1 and CDR2: SGHVS, FQNEAQ. Losses at the gene ends were 8 bases for V and 4 bases for J; bases not matched to a gene: 8. The length of the CDR3 is 14 residues. CDR3 in DNA: TGTGCCAGCTCGGACAGGGAATGGGCAGATACGCAGTATTTT. Protein product: CASSDREWADTQYF.

CDR3 loop: CASSTDSGYGANVLTF. The DNA for the CDR3 is TGCGCCAGCAGCACTGACAGCGGCTATGGGGCCAACGTCCTGACTTTC. The chain couples TRBV5-1 to TRBJ2-6, with D tentatively TRBD1 or TRBD2 (5 bases each). The length of the CDR3 is 16 residues. Trimming removed 4 bases at V and 3 bases at J, with 14 bases between. CDR1 SGHRS and CDR2 YFSETQ come from the germline V gene.

The chain carries TRBV12-3 or TRBV12-4 and TRBJ1-5; TRBD1 is a possible D gene (5 bases). The CDR3 is 14 amino acids. Trimming pared 6 bases from V and 1 base from J, leaving 10 bases between. The CDR3 spells CASRSGQSNQPQHF. The CDR3 DNA sequence: TGTGCCAGCAGATCCGGACAAAGCAATCAGCCCCAGCATTTT.

In this sample, this clonotype turned up once. J is TRBJ2-7 and V is TRBV2, with a weak D call TRBD1 (6 bases). CDR3 length equals 12 residues. Per the germline V gene, CDR1 is SNHLY and CDR2 is FYNNEI. The V gene lost 6 bases and the J gene lost 6 bases, with 12 bases spanning the gap. The DNA for the CDR3 is TGTGCCAGCAGGGTACAGGGTTCCGAGCAGTACTTC. Its translation is CASRVQGSEQYF. Full variable domain (rest looked up from reference TRBV2 and TRBJ2-7): EPEVTQTPSHQVTQMGQEVILRCVPISNHLYFYWYRQILGQKVEFLVSFYNNEISEKSEIFDDQFSVERPDGSNFTLKIRSTKLEDSAMYFCASRVQGSEQYFGPGTRLTVT.

The rearrangement uses TRBV12-3 or TRBV12-4 and TRBJ2-5; no firm D call. The V end lost 2 bases, the J end lost 6 bases, and 4 bases lay between the germline ends. This CDR3 region has 11 residues. CDR3 nucleotide sequence: TGTGCCAGCAGTTTAACGCAGACCCAGTACTTC. Protein: CASSLTQTQYF.

The genes are TRBV7-9 and TRBJ2-3; D not certain. CDR1 and CDR2 (germline): SEHNR, FQNEAQ (reference sequence). The germline V and J ends were trimmed by 6 bases and 4 bases, with 11 bases remaining between them. This CDR3 contains 13 residues. CDR3 region: CASSLLNADTQYF. CDR3 bases: TGTGCCAGCAGTCTCCTTAACGCAGATACGCAGTATTTT.

Remarks on this clonotype: The junction differs from germline at one of its ends, possibly a read error. The chain combines TRBV14 with TRBJ2-7, with 8 nucleotides matching TRBD2. The CDR3 spans 14 residues. The germline CDR1 and CDR2 sequences are SGHDN and FVKESK. The CDR3 DNA reads as TGTACCAGCAGAGCAGCGGGGGCACCCTACGAGCAGTACTTC. Translated, it gives CTSRAAGAPYEQYF.

This clonotype was seen at least ten times. As DNA, the CDR3 is TGCAGTGCTAGAGATCTAAGCGGAAGCACAGATACGCAGTATTTT. Protein: CSARDLSGSTDTQYF. V gene TRBV20-1 combines with J gene TRBJ2-3, with TRBD2 as a possible D gene (5 bases). Trimming took 0 bases from V and 0 from J, leaving 10 bases between them. The CDR3 has 15 residues. Germline V lookup: CDR1 DFQATT, CDR2 SNEGSKA (reference sequence).

V usage is TRBV10-2 and J usage is TRBJ2-6; D is uncertain. Trimming removed 10 bases at V and 0 bases at J, with 16 bases between. Germline V CDR1 and CDR2: WSHSY, SAAADI. This CDR3 has 16 amino acids. CDR3 sequence: CATETDASSGANVLTF. The CDR3 nucleotides are TGCGCCACCGAAACGGACGCTTCCTCTGGGGCCAACGTCCTGACTTTC.